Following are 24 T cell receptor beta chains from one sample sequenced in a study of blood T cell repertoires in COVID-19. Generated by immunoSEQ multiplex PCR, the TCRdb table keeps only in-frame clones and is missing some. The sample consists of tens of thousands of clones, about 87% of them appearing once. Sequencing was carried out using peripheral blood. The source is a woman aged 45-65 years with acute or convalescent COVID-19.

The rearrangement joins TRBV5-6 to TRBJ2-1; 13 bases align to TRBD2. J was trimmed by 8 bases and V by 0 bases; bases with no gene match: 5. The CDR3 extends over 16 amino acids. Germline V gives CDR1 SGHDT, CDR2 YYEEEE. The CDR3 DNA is TGTGCCAGCAGCTTGGGAGGGACTAGCGGGATCTATGAGCAGTTCTTC. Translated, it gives CASSLGGTSGIYEQFF.

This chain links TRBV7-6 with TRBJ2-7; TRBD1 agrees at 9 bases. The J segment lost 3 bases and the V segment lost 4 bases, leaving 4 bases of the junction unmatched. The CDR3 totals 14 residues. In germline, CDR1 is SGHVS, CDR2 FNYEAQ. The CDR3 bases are TGTGCCAGCAGCTCCCGGACAGGGGACTACGAGCAGTACTTC. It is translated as CASSSRTGDYEQYF.

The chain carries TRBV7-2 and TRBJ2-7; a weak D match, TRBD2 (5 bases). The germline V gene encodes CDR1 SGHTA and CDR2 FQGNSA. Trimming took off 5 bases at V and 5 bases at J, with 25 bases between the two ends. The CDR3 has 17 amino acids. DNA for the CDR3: TGTGCCAGCAGCCTCGTCGCCAGAGGGAGACCCGTACACGAGCAGTACTTC. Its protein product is CASSLVARGRPVHEQYF.

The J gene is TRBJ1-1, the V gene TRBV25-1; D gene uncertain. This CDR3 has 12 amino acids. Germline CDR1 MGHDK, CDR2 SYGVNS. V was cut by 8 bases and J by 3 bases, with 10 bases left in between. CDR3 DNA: TGTGCCAGCCGAAAATTAGACACTGAAGCTTTCTTT. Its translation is CASRKLDTEAFF.

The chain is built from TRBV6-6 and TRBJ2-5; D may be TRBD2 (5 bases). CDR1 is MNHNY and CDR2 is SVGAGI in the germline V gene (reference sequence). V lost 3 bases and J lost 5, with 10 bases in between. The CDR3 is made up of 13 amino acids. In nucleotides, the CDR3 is TGTGCCAGCAGTTATACTAGTTGGGAGACCCAGTACTTC. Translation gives CASSYTSWETQYF.

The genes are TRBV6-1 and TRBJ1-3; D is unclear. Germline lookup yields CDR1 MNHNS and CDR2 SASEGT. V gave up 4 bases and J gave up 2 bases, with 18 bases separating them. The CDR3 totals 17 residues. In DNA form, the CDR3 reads TGTGCCAGCAGTGCAGTTGTTGGACGGAGGGCTGGAAACACCATATATTTT. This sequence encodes CASSAVVGRRAGNTIYF.

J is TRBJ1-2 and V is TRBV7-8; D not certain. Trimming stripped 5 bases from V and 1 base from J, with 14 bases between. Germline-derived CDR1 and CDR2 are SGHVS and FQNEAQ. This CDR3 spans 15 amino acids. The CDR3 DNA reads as TGTGCCAGCAGCCCCCTTACTAAAAGTAACTATGGCTACACCTTC. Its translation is CASSPLTKSNYGYTF.

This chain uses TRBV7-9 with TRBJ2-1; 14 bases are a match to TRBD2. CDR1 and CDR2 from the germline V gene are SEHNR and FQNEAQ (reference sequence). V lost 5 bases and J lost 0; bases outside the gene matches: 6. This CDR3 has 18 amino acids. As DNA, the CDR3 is TGTGCCAGCAGCCAGGGGACTAGCGGGGGCCGCTCCTACAATGAGCAGTTCTTC. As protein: CASSQGTSGGRSYNEQFF. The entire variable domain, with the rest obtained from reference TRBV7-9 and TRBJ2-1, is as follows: DTGVSQNPRHKITKRGQNVTFRCDPISEHNRLYWYRQTLGQGPEFLTYFQNEAQLEKSRLLSDRFSAERPKGSFSTLEIQRTEQGDSAMYLCASSQGTSGGRSYNEQFFGPGTRLTVL.

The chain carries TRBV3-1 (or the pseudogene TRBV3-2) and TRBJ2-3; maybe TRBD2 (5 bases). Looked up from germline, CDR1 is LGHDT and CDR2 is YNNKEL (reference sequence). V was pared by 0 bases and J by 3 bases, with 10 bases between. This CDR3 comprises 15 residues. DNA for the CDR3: TGTGCCAGCAGCCAAGAGGTTCCGGGGACAGATACGCAGTATTTT. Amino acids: CASSQEVPGTDTQYF.

CDR3 sequence: CASSSTGGSYEQYF. The CDR3 DNA is TGCGCCAGCAGCTCAACAGGGGGGTCCTACGAGCAGTACTTC. This chain links TRBV5-1 with TRBJ2-7, with 8 bases lining up with TRBD1. Trimming took 3 bases from V and 1 from J; bases not matched to a gene: 3. The CDR3 has 14 residues. Germline V gene sequence: CDR1 SGHRS, CDR2 YFSETQ.

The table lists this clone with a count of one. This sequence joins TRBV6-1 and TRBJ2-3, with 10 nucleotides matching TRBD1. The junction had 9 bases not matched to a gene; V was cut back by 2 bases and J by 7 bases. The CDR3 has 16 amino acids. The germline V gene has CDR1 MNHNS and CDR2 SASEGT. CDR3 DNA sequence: TGTGCCAGCAGTGAAATGCCGACAGGGGGCATGAATACGCAGTATTTT. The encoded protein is CASSEMPTGGMNTQYF.

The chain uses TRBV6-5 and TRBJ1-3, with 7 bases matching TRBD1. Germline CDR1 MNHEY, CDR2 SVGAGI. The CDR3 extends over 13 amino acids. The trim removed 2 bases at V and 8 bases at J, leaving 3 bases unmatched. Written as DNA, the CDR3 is TGTGCCAGCAGTTACGGCAGGGGGGACACCATATATTTT. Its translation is CASSYGRGDTIYF.

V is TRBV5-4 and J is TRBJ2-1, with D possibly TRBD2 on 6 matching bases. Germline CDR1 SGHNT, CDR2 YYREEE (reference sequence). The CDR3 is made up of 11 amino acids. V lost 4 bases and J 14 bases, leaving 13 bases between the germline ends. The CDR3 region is CASSPGGLKFF. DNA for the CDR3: TGTGCCAGCAGCCCCGGGGGTCTGAAGTTCTTC.

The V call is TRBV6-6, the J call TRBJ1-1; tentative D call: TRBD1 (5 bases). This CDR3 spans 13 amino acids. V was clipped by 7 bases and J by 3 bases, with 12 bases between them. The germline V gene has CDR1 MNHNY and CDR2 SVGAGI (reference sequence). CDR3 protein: CASIQRGDTEAFF. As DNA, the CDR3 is TGTGCCAGCATCCAACGGGGGGACACTGAAGCTTTCTTT.

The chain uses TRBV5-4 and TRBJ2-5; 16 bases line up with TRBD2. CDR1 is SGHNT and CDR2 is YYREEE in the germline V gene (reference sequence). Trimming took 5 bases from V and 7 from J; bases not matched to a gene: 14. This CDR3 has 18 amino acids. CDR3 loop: CASSAGLAGGSSWVTQYF. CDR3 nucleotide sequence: TGTGCCAGCAGTGCGGGACTAGCGGGGGGGTCGAGTTGGGTGACCCAGTACTTC.

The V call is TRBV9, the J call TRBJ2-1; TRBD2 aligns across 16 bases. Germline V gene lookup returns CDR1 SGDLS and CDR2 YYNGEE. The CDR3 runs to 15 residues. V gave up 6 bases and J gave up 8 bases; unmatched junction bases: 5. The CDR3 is CASTAGLAGGDEQFF. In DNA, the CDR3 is TGTGCCAGCACCGCGGGACTAGCGGGAGGGGATGAGCAGTTCTTC.

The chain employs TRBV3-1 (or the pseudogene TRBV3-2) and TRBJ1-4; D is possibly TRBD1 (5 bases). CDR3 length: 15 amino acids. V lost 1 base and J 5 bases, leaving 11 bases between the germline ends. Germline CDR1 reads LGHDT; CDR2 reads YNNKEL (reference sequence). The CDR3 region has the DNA TGTGCCAGCAGCCAAGCGGGGGAAGAAAATGAAAAACTGTTTTTT. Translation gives CASSQAGEENEKLFF.

Here the CDR3 reads CASTPSRHSTDTQYF. For the CDR3, the DNA is TGTGCCAGCACCCCATCGCGGCACAGCACAGATACGCAGTATTTT. V usage is TRBV6-5 and J usage is TRBJ2-3; D is undetermined. In germline, CDR1 is MNHEY, CDR2 SVGAGI. V gave up 7 bases and J gave up 0 bases, with 14 bases separating them. The CDR3 totals 15 residues.

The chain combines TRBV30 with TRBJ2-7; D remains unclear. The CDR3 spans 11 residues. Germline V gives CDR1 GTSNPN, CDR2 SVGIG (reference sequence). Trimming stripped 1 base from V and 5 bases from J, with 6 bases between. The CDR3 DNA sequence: TGTGCCTGGAGTGACTTCAACGAGCAGTACTTC. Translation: CAWSDFNEQYF.

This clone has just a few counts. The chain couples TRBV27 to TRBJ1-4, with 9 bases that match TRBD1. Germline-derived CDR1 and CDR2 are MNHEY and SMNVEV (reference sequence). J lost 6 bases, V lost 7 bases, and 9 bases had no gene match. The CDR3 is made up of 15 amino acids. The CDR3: CASTNSGTGYEKLFF. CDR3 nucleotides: TGTGCCAGCACAAACTCCGGGACAGGGTATGAAAAACTGTTTTTT.

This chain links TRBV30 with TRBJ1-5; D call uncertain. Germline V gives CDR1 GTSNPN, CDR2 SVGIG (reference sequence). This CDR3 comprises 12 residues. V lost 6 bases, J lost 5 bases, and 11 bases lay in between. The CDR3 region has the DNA TGTGCCTGCCAAAGCCCCTATCAGCCCCAGCATTTT. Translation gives CACQSPYQPQHF.

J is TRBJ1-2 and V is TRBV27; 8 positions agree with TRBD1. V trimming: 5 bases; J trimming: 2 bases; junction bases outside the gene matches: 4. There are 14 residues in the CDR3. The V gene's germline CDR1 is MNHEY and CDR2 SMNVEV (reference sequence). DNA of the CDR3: TGTGCCAGCAGTAGGACAGGGCCGAACTATGGCTACACCTTC. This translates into CASSRTGPNYGYTF.

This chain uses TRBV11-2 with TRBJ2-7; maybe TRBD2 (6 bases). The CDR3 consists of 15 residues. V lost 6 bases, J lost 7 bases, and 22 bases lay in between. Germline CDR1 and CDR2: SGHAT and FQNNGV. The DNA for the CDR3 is TGTGCCAGCAGGGGGATGGGGACGGGGGATGGTGAGCAGTACTTC. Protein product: CASRGMGTGDGEQYF.

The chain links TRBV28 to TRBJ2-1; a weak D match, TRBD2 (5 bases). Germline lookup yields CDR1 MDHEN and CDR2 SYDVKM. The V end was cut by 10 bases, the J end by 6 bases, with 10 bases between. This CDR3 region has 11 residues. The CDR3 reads CAIGGGNEQFF. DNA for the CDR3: TGTGCCATAGGAGGTGGCAATGAGCAGTTCTTC.